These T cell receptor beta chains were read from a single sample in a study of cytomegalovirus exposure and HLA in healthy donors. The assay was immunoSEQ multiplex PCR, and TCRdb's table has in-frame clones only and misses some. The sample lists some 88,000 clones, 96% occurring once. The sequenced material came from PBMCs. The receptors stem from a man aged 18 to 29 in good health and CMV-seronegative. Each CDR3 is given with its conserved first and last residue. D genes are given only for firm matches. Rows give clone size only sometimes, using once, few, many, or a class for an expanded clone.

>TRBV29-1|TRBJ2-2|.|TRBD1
CSVGGQGDIGELFF
TGCAGCGTTGGGGGACAGGGGGATATCGGGGAGCTGTTTTTT
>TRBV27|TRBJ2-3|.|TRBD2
CASTHTTTEREVGYTQYF
TGTGCCAGCACACACACTACCACCGAGCGGGAAGTGGGATATACGCAGTATTTT
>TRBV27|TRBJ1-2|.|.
CASSFVGGPIYGYTF
TGTGCCAGCAGTTTTGTGGGCGGGCCCATCTATGGCTACACCTTC
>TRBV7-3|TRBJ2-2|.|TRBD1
CASRGGDRGSGELFF
TGTGCCAGCAGGGGAGGGGACAGGGGCTCCGGGGAGCTGTTTTTT
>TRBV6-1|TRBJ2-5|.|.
CASSRQPETQYF
TGTGCCAGCAGTCGACAACCGGAGACCCAGTACTTC
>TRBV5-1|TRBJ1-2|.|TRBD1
CASSTGQGDAGYTF
TGCGCCAGCAGCACGGGACAGGGGGACGCTGGCTACACCTTC
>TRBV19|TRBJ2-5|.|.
CASSVSRGETQYF
TGTGCCAGTAGTGTGAGTCGAGGAGAGACCCAGTACTTC
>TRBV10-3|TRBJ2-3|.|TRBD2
CAIREGGSQTDTQYF
TGTGCCATCAGGGAGGGCGGGAGCCAGACAGATACGCAGTATTTT
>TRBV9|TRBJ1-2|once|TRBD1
CASSPHETGVYGYTF
TGTGCCAGCAGCCCGCACGAGACAGGGGTCTATGGCTACACCTTC
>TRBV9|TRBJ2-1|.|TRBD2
CASSVVSGEPRSYNEQFF
TGTGCCAGCAGCGTAGTAAGCGGGGAGCCCCGCTCCTACAATGAGCAGTTCTTC
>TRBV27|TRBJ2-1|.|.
CASSLYSSSKEQFF
TGTGCCAGCAGTTTATACTCATCGTCTAAAGAGCAGTTCTTC
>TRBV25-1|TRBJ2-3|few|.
CASSRGTDTQYF
TGTGCCAGCAGTCGGGGGACAGATACGCAGTATTTT